One and the same sample provided the 12 T cell receptor beta chains below, sequenced in a study of T-cell memory formation after mild COVID-19. Via MiXCR, TCRdb re-called the 5' RACE reads, giving one row per CDR3 protein. The data hold about 160,000 distinct CDR3 sequences, with roughly a third observed a single time. Sequencing was carried out using PBMCs or a T cell subset sorted from them (not recorded which). The receptors come from an adult woman who had mild COVID-19 (a few samples of this study predate the infection). Cell type and time point are not known.

The chain recombines TRBV6-2 or TRBV6-3 with TRBJ2-1; 10 bases are a match to TRBD2. The V segment lost 5 bases and the J segment 9 bases; nucleotides outside the gene matches: 13. CDR1 and CDR2 from the germline V gene are MNHEY and SVGEGT. The CDR3 extends over 16 amino acids. The CDR3: CASSSKREGQVGEQFF. The CDR3 DNA reads as TGTGCCAGCAGTAGTAAGCGGGAGGGCCAGGTTGGTGAGCAGTTCTTC.

This clonotype was detected only a few times. The gene calls are TRBV7-9 and TRBJ1-2; D is unclear. The V gene's germline CDR1 is SEHNR and CDR2 FQNEAQ (reference sequence). Trimming removed 5 bases from V and 6 bases from J, with 13 bases in between. The CDR3 is 13 residues long. CDR3 nucleotide sequence: TGTGCCAGCAGCGGCCTCCCCGGAGATGGCTACACCTTC. Translating gives CASSGLPGDGYTF.

This sequence joins TRBV7-2 and TRBJ2-3, with D uncertain. The CDR3 length is 14 residues. The V gene lost 5 bases and the J gene lost 4 bases, with 13 bases spanning the gap. Germline values: CDR1 SGHTA, CDR2 FQGNSA. The CDR3 DNA sequence: TGTGCCAGCAGCACCCGGAAGAAGGCAGATACGCAGTATTTT. Amino acids: CASSTRKKADTQYF. The whole variable domain, remainder taken from reference TRBV7-2 and TRBJ2-3, is GAGVSQSPSNKVTEKGKDVELRCDPISGHTALYWYRQSLGQGLEFLIYFQGNSAPDKSGLPSDRFSAERTGGSVSTLTIQRTQQEDSAVYLCASSTRKKADTQYFGPGTRLTVL.

V and J are TRBV18 and TRBJ2-3; no firm D call. V was trimmed by 3 bases and J by 1 base, leaving 11 bases between them. Germline CDR1 reads KGHSH; CDR2 reads LQKENI. The CDR3 is 15 amino acids. The CDR3 is CASSPAHEGTDTQYF. In DNA form, the CDR3 reads TGTGCCAGCTCACCGGCACACGAGGGCACAGATACGCAGTATTTT. Full variable domain (outside the CDR3, taken from reference TRBV18 and TRBJ2-3): NAGVMQNPRHLVRRRGQEARLRCSPMKGHSHVYWYRQLPEEGLKFMVYLQKENIIDESGMPKERFSAEFPKEGPSILRIQQVVRGDSAAYFCASSPAHEGTDTQYFGPGTRLTVL.

The chain combines TRBV12-2 with TRBJ2-3; the D segment call TRBD2 is taken from the table without a DNA check. TRBV12-2 is tagged as a pseudogene. CDR3 length: 15 residues. CDR3 bases: TGTGCAAGTCGCTTGGAGGGTTTATTAACAGATACGCAGTATTTT. This gives the protein CASRLEGLLTDTQYF.

The V call is TRBV14, the J call TRBJ2-2, with a tentative D call TRBD1 (6 bases). Germline CDR1 SGHDN, CDR2 FVKESK. The CDR3 has 15 residues. V lost 2 bases and J 6 bases, leaving 13 bases between the germline ends. CDR3 DNA: TGTGCCAGCAGCCAATGGGCAGGGGCTCCCGGGGAGCTGTTTTTT. Protein: CASSQWAGAPGELFF.

A few counts support this clonotype. The chain combines TRBV7-2 with TRBJ2-2; 8 bases align to TRBD2. The CDR3 is 16 amino acids. In germline, CDR1 is SGHTA, CDR2 FQGNSA. V lost 5 bases to trimming and J lost 2 bases; unmatched junction nucleotides: 7. In nucleotides, the CDR3 is TGTGCCAGCAGCCGGAACGGGGGGGCAAACACCGGGGAGCTGTTTTTT. This sequence encodes CASSRNGGANTGELFF.

Only a few counts were recorded for this clonotype. The V and J genes are TRBV7-9 and TRBJ2-3, with D possibly being TRBD2 (5 bases). Between the trimmed V and J ends, which lost 5 bases and 7 bases, there was a span of 22 bases. The germline CDR1 and CDR2 sequences are SEHNR and FQNEAQ (reference sequence). The CDR3 runs 16 residues. The CDR3 here is CASSPQVGVLPHTQYF. As DNA, the CDR3 is TGTGCCAGCAGCCCCCAGGTGGGAGTACTGCCTCATACGCAGTATTTT.

This clonotype was detected only a few times. The chain uses TRBV25-1 and TRBJ1-2, with a weak D call TRBD1 (6 bases). The CDR3 contains 13 residues. Germline V lookup: CDR1 MGHDK, CDR2 SYGVNS. Deletions cut 6 bases from V and 2 bases from J, with 10 bases between. The DNA for the CDR3 is TGTGCCAGCAGCCAACAGGGAAACTATGGCTACACCTTC. It translates to CASSQQGNYGYTF.

This clonotype was counted a few times. J is TRBJ2-1 and V is TRBV12-3 or TRBV12-4; 8 bases agree with TRBD2. With 7 bases clipped from V and 9 bases from J, the junction kept 5 bases outside the gene matches. There are 12 residues in the CDR3. The CDR3 protein is CASNGLAAEQFF. CDR3 nucleotide sequence: TGTGCCAGCAACGGACTAGCTGCTGAGCAGTTCTTC.

The CDR3 bases are TGCGCCAGCAGCTTGTGGTTCGCGGGGGGGCCTGGGGCCAACGTCCTGACTTTC. Translating it yields CASSLWFAGGPGANVLTF. The V call is TRBV5-1, the J call TRBJ2-6, with TRBD2 identical over 9 bases. CDR1 and CDR2 from the germline V gene are SGHRS and YFSETQ. The V and J ends lost 1 base and 2 bases, in that order; junction bases with no gene match: 7. This CDR3 has 18 amino acids.

This clonotype showed up just a few times. V is TRBV19 and J is TRBJ1-2; D may be TRBD1 (5 bases). V was shortened by 5 bases and J by 7 bases, with 8 bases between the two germline ends. The CDR3 runs 11 residues. The germline gives CDR1 LNHDA, CDR2 SQIVND (reference sequence). CDR3 region: CASSWGTGYTF. The CDR3 DNA follows: TGTGCCAGTAGTTGGGGCACTGGCTACACCTTC.